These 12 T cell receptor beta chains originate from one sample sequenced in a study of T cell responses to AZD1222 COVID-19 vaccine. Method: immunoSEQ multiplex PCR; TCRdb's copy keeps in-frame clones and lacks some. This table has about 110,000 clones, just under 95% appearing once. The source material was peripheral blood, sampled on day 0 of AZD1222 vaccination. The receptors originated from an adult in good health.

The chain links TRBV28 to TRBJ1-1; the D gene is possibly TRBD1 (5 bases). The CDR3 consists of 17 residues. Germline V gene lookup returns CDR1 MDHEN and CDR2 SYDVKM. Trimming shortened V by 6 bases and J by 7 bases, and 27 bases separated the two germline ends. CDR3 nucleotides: TGTGCCAGCAGCCCCGGCGTGGAGAGGGGCCAAAAGGGTGAAGCTTTCTTT. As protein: CASSPGVERGQKGEAFF.

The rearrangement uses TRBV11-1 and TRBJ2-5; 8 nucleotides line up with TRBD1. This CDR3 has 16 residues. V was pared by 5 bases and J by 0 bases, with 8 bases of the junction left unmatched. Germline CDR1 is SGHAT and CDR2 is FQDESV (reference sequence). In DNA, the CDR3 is TGTGCCAGCAGCCAGGGGGCCGGGTTGAACCAAGAGACCCAGTACTTC. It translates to CASSQGAGLNQETQYF.

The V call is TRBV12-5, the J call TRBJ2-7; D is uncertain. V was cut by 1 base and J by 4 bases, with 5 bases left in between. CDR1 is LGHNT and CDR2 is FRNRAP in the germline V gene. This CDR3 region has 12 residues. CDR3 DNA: TGTGCTAGTGGTTTGGGTAGGTACGAGCAGTACTTC. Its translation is CASGLGRYEQYF.

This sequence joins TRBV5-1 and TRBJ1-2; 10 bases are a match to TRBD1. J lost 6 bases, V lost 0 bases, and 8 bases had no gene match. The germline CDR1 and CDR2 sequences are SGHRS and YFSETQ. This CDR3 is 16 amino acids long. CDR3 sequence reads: CASSLGTGGAEDGYTF. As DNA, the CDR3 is TGCGCCAGCAGCTTGGGGACAGGGGGGGCCGAGGATGGCTACACCTTC.

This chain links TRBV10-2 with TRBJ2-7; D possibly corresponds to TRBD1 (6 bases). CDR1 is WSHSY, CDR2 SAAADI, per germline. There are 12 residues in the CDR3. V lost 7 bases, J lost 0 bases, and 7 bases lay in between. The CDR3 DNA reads TGCGCCAGCAAAGGGGGCTCCTACGAGCAGTACTTC. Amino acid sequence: CASKGGSYEQYF.

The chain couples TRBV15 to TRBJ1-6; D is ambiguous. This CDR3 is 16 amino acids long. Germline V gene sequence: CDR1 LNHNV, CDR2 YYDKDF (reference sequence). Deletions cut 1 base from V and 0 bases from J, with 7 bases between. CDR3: CATSRATGSYNSPLHF. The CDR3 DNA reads TGTGCCACCAGCAGAGCAACTGGCTCCTATAATTCACCCCTCCACTTT. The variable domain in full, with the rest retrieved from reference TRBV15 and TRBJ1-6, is DAMVIQNPRYQVTQFGKPVTLSCSQTLNHNVMYWYQQKSSQAPKLLFHYYDKDFNNEADTPDNFQSRRPNTSFCFLDIRSPGLGDTAMYLCATSRATGSYNSPLHFGNGTRLTVT.

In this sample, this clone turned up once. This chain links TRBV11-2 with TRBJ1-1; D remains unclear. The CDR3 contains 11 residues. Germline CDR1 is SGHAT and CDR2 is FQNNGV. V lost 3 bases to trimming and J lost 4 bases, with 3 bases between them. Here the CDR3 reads CASSLGTEAFF. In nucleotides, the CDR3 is TGTGCCAGCAGCTTGGGCACTGAAGCTTTCTTT.

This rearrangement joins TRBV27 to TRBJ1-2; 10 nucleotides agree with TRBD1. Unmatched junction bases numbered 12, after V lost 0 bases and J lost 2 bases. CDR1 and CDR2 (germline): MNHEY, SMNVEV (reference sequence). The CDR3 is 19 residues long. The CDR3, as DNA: TGTGCCAGCAGTTTATCCAGACCACTCGGACAGGGGGAGAACTATGGCTACACCTTC. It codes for CASSLSRPLGQGENYGYTF.

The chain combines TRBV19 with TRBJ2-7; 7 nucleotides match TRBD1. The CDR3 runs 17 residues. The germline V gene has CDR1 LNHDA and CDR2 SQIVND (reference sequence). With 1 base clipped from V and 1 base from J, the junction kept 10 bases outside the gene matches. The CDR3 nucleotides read TGTGCCAGTAGTATAGCGCACTCGGACAGGCAATCCTACGAGCAGTACTTC. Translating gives CASSIAHSDRQSYEQYF.

CDR3 sequence reads: CAISEKSSYNSPLHF. CDR3 sequence (DNA): TGTGCCATCAGTGAGAAGAGCTCCTATAATTCACCCCTCCACTTT. This rearrangement joins TRBV10-3 to TRBJ1-6; D is uncertain. The CDR3 is 15 amino acids. From germline, CDR1 is ENHRY and CDR2 SYGVKD. V lost 2 bases to trimming and J lost 0 bases, with 5 bases between them.

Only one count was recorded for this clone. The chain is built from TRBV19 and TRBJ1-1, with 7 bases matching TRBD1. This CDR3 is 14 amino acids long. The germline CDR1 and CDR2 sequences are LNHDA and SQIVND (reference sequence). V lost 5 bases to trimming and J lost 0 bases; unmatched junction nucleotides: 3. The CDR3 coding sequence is TGTGCCAGTAGTGAACAGGGGTTGAACACTGAAGCTTTCTTT. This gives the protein CASSEQGLNTEAFF.

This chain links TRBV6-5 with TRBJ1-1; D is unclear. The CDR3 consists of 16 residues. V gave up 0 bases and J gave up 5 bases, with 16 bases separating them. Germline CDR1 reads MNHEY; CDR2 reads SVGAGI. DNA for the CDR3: TGTGCCAGCAGTTACTCGATACACTCTGGGAGGACTGAAGCTTTCTTT. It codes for CASSYSIHSGRTEAFF.